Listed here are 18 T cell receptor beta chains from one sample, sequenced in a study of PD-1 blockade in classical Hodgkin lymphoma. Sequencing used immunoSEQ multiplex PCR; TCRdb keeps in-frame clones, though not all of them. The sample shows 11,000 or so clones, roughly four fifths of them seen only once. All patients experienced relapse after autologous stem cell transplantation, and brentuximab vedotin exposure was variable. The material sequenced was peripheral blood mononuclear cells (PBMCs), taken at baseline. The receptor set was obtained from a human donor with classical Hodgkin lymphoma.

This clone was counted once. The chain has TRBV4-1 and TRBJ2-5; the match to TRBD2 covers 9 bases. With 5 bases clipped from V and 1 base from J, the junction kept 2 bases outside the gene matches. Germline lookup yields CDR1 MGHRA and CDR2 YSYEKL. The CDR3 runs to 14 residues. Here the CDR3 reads CASSASGAQETQYF. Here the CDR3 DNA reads TGCGCCAGCAGCGCTAGCGGGGCCCAAGAGACCCAGTACTTC.

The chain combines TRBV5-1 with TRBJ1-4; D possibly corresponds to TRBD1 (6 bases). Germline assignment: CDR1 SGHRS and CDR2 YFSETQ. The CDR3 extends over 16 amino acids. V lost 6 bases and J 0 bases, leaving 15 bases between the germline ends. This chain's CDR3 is CASTPQGPSTNEKLFF. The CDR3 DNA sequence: TGCGCCAGCACCCCCCAGGGGCCCTCAACTAATGAAAAACTGTTTTTT. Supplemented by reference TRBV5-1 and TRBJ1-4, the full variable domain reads KAGVTQTPRYLIKTRGQQVTLSCSPISGHRSVSWYQQTPGQGLQFLFEYFSETQRNKGNFPGRFSGRQFSNSRSEMNVSTLELGDSALYLCASTPQGPSTNEKLFFGSGTQLSVL.

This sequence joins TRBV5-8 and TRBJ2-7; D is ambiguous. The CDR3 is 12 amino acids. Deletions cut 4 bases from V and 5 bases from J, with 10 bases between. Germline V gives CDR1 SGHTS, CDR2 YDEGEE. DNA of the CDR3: TGTGCCAGCAGCCCAACCAGGAACGAGCAGTACTTC. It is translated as CASSPTRNEQYF.

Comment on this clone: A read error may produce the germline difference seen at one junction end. This chain's CDR3 is CASSPQGGQSNEKLFF. The CDR3 DNA reads as TGCGCCAGCAGCCCTCAAGGGGGACAGAGTAATGAAAAACTGTTTTTT. This rearrangement joins TRBV5-5 to TRBJ1-4, with 7 bases aligning to TRBD1. Germline V gives CDR1 SGHKS, CDR2 YYEKEE (reference sequence). The CDR3 length is 16 residues.

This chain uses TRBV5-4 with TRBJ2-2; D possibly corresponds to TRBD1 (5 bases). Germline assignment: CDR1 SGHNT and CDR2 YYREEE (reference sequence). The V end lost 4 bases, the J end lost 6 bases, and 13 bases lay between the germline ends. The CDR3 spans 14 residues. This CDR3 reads CASSPLQGPGELFF. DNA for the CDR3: TGTGCCAGCAGCCCCCTTCAGGGTCCCGGGGAGCTGTTTTTT.

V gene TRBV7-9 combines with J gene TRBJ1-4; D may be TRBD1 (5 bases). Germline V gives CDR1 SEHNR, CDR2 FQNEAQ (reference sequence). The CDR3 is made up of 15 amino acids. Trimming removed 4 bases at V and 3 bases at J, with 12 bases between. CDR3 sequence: CASSWEGLSNEKLFF. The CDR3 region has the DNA TGTGCCAGCAGCTGGGAGGGGTTATCTAATGAAAAACTGTTTTTT.

DNA for the CDR3: TGCGCCAGCAGCCGGGACGATGGAGGTGTCTATGGCTACACCTTC. Translating it yields CASSRDDGGVYGYTF. The chain is built from TRBV4-3 and TRBJ1-2; tentatively, D is TRBD1 (5 bases). CDR3 length: 15 residues. The germline V and J ends were trimmed by 4 bases and 4 bases, with 16 bases remaining between them. Looked up from germline, CDR1 is LGHNA and CDR2 is YSLEER.

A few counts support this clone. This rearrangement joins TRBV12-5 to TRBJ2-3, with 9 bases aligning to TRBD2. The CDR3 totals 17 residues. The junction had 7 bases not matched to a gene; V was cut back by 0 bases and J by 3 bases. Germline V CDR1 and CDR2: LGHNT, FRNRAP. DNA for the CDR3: TGTGCTAGTGGTTTGGTCACGACTAGCGGCCCAACAGATACGCAGTATTTT. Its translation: CASGLVTTSGPTDTQYF. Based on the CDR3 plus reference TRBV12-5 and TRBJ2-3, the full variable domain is DARVTQTPRHKVTEMGQEVTMRCQPILGHNTVFWYRQTMMQGLELLAYFRNRAPLDDSGMPKDRFSAEMPDATLATLKIQPSEPRDSAVYFCASGLVTTSGPTDTQYFGPGTRLTVL.

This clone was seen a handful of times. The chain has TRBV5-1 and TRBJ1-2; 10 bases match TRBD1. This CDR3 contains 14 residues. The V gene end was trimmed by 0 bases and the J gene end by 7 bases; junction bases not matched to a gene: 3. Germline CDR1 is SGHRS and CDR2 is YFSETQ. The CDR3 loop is CASSLAGQGVGYTF. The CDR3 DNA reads TGCGCCAGCAGCTTGGCTGGACAGGGGGTTGGCTACACCTTC.

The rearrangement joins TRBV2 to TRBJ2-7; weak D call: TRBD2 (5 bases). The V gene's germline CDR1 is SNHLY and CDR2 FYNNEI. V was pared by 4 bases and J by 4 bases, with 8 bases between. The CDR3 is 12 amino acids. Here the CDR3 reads CASSVDWYEQYV. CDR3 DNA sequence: TGTGCCAGCAGTGTGGACTGGTACGAGCAGTACGTC.

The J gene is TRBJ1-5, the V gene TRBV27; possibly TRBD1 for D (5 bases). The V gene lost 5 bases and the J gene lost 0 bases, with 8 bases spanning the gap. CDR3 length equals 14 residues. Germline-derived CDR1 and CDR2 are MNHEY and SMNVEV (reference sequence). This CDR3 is CASSGGGSNQPQHF. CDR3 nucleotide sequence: TGTGCCAGCAGTGGGGGGGGTAGCAATCAGCCCCAGCATTTT.

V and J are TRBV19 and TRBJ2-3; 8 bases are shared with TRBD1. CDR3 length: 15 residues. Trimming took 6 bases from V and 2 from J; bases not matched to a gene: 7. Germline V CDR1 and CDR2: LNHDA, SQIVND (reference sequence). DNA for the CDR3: TGTGCCAGTAGACAGGGGGTTCTTTTCACAGATACGCAGTATTTT. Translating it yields CASRQGVLFTDTQYF. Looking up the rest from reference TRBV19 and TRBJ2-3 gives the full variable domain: DGGITQSPKYLFRKEGQNVTLSCEQNLNHDAMYWYRQDPGQGLRLIYYSQIVNDFQKGDIAEGYSVSREKKESFPLTVTSAQKNPTAFYLCASRQGVLFTDTQYFGPGTRLTVL.

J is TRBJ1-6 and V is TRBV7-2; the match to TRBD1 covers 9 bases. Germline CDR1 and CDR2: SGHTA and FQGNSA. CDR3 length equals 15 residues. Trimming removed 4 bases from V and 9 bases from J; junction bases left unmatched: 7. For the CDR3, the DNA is TGTGCCAGCAGCTGGGGACAGGGAGAGAGTTCACCCCTCCACTTT. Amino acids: CASSWGQGESSPLHF.

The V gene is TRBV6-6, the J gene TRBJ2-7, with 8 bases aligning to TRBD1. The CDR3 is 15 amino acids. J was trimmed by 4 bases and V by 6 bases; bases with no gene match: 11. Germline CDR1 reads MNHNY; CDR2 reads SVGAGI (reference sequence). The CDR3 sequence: CASRKDTGGRYEQYF. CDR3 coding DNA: TGTGCCAGCAGGAAAGACACAGGGGGTCGGTACGAGCAGTACTTC.

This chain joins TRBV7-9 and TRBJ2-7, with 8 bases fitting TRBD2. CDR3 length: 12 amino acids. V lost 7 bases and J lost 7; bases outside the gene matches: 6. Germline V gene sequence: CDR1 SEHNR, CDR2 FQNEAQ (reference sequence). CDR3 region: CASNGGGREQYF. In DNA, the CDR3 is TGTGCCAGCAACGGGGGGGGCCGGGAGCAGTACTTC.

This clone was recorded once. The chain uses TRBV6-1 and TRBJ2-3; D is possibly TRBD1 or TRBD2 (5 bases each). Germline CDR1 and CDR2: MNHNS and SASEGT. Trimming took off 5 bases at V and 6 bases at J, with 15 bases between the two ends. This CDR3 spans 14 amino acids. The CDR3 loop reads CASSRDHQADTQYF. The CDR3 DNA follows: TGTGCCAGCAGTAGGGACCACCAAGCGGATACGCAGTATTTT.

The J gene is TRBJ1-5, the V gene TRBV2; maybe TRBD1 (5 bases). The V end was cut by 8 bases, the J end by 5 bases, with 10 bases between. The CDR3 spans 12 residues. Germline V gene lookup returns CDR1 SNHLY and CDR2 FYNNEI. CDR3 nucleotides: TGTGCCAGCGGAGGGGACTATCAGCCCCAGCATTTT. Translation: CASGGDYQPQHF.

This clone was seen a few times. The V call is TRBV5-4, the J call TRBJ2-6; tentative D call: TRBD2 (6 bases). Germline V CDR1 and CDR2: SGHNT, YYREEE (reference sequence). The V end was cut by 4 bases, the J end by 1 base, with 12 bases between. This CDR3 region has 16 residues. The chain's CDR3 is CASSRETESGANVLTF. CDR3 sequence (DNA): TGTGCCAGCAGCCGGGAGACGGAATCTGGGGCCAACGTCCTGACTTTC.